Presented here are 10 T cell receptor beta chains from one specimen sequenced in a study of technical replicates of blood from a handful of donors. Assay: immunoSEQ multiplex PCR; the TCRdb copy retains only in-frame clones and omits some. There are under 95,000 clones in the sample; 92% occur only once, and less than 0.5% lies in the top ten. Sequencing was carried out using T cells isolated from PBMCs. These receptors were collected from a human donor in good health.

In nucleotides, the CDR3 is TGTGCCAGCAGTTACTCGCCCCAGACTTTTGAAAAACTGTTTTTT. Translated: CASSYSPQTFEKLFF. This sequence joins TRBV6-5 and TRBJ1-4; D unclear. CDR3 length: 15 residues. The germline CDR1 and CDR2 sequences are MNHEY and SVGAGI. Deletions cut 0 bases from V and 7 bases from J, with 12 bases between.

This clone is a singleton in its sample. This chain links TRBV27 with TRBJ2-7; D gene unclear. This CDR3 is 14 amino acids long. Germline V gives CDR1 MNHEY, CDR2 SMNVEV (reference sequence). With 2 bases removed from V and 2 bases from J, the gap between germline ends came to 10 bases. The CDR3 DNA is TGTGCCAGCAGTTTAATAGGCGAGGCCTACGAGCAGTACTTC. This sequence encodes CASSLIGEAYEQYF.

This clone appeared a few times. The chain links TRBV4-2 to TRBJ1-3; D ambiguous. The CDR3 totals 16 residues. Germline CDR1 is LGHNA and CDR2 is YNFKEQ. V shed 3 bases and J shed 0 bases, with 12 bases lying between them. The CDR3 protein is CASSQHKDSSGNTIYF. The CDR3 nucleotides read TGTGCCAGCAGCCAGCACAAAGACTCCTCTGGAAACACCATATATTTT.

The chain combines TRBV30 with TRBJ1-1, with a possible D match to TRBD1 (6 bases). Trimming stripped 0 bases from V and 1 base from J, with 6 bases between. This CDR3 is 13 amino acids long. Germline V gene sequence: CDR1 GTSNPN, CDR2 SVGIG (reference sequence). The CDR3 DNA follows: TGTGCCTGGAGTGTGGACAGGAACACTGAAGCTTTCTTT. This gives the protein CAWSVDRNTEAFF.

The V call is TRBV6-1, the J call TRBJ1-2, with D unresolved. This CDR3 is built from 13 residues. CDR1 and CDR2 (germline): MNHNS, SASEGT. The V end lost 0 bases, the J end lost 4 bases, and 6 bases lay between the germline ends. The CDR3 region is CASSEAPGYGYTF. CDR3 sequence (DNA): TGTGCCAGCAGTGAAGCGCCGGGCTATGGCTACACCTTC.

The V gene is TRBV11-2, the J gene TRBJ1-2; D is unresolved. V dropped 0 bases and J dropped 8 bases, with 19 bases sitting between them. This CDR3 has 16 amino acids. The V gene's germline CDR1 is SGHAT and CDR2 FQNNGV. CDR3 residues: CASSLDQKGGLVGYTF. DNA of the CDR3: TGTGCCAGCAGCTTAGATCAGAAAGGAGGGCTAGTGGGCTACACCTTC.

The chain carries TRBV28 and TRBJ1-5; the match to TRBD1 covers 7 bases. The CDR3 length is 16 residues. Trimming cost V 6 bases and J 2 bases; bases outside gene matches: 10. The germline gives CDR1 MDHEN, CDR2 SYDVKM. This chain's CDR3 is CASSPIDRVGNQPQHF. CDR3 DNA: TGTGCCAGCAGCCCCATCGACAGGGTAGGCAATCAGCCCCAGCATTTT.

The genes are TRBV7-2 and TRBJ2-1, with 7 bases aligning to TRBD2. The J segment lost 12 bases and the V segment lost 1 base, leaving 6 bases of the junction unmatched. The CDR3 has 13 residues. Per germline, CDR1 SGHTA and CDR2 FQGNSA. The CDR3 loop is CASSLVGGDRQFF. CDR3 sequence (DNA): TGTGCCAGCAGCTTAGTGGGAGGGGATCGGCAGTTCTTC.

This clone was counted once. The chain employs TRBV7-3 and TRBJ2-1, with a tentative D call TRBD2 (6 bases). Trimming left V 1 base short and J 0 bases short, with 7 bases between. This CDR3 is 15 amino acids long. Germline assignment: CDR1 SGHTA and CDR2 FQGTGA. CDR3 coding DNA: TGTGCCAGCAGCTTAAGGGGAGGCTCCTACAATGAGCAGTTCTTC. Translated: CASSLRGGSYNEQFF.

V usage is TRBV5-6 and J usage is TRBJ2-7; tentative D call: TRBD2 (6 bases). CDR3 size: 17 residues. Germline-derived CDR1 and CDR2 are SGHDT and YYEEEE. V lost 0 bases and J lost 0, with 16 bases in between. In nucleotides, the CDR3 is TGTGCCAGCAGCTTGGGGATCGGGAGAGGAAGCTCCTACGAGCAGTACTTC. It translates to CASSLGIGRGSSYEQYF.